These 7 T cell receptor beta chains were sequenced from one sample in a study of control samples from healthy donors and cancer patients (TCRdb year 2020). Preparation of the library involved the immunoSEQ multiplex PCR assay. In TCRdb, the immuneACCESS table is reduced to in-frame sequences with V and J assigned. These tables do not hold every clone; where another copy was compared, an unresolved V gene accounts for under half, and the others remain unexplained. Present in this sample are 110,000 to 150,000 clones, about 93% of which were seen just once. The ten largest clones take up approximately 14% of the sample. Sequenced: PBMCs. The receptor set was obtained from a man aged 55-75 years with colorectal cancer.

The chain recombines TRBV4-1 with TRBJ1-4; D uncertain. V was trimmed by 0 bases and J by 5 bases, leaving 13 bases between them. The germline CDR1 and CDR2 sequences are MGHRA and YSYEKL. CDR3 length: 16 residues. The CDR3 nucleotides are TGCGCCAGCAGCCAAGATGTTTCGAGCCCGAATGAAAAACTGTTTTTT. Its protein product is CASSQDVSSPNEKLFF.

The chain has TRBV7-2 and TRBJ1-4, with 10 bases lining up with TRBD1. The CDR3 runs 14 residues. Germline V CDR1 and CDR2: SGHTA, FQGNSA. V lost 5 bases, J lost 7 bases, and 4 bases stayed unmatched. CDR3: CASSPDRGTEKLFF. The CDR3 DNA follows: TGTGCCAGCAGCCCGGACAGGGGGACTGAAAAACTGTTTTTT. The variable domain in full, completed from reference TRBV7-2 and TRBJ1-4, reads GAGVSQSPSNKVTEKGKDVELRCDPISGHTALYWYRQSLGQGLEFLIYFQGNSAPDKSGLPSDRFSAERTGGSVSTLTIQRTQQEDSAVYLCASSPDRGTEKLFFGSGTQLSVL.

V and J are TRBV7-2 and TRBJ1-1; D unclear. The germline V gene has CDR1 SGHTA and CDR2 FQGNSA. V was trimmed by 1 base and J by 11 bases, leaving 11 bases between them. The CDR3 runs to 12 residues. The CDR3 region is CASSLGGRTAFF. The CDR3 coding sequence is TGTGCCAGCAGCTTAGGAGGGAGGACCGCTTTCTTT.

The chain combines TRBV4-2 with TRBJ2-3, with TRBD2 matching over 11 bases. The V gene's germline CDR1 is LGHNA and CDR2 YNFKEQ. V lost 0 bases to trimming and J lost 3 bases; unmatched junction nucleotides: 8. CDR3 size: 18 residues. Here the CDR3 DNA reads TGTGCCAGCAGCCAAGACTCCGCTAGCGGGGGGCGGACAGATACGCAGTATTTT. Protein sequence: CASSQDSASGGRTDTQYF.

The CDR3 bases are TGTGCCATCAGTGAGCGAGGTGGGAACACTGAAGCTTTCTTT. Its protein product is CAISERGGNTEAFF. The chain couples TRBV10-3 to TRBJ1-1; unclear D gene. Trimming shortened V by 2 bases and J by 1 base, and 8 bases separated the two germline ends. Looked up from germline, CDR1 is ENHRY and CDR2 is SYGVKD. The CDR3 spans 14 residues.

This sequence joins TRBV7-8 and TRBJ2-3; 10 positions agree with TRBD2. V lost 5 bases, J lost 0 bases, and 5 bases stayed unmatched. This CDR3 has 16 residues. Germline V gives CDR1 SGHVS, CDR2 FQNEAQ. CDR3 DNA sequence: TGTGCCAGCAGCGATGGACTAGCGGTTAGCACAGATACGCAGTATTTT. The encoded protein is CASSDGLAVSTDTQYF. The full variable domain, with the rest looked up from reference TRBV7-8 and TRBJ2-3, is GAGVSQSPRYKVAKRGQDVALRCDPISGHVSLFWYQQALGQGPEFLTYFQNEAQLDKSGLPSDRFFAERPEGSVSTLKIQRTQQEDSAVYLCASSDGLAVSTDTQYFGPGTRLTVL.

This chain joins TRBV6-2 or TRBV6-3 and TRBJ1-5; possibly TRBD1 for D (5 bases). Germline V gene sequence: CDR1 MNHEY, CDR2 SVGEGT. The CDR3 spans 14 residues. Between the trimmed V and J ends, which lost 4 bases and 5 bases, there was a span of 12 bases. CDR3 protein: CASSSPTAYQPQHF. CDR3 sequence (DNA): TGTGCCAGCAGTTCCCCGACAGCCTATCAGCCCCAGCATTTT.